This TCR beta chain was recorded in a study of shared T cell receptors in the human thymus. Using immunoSEQ multiplex PCR, the repertoire was profiled, and TCRdb retains in-frame clones only, with some absent. The sample carries 500,000 to 750,000 clones, roughly 90% recorded once. The V gene's germline CDR1 is SEHNR and CDR2 FQNEAQ (reference sequence). The ends were cut back, 0 bases at V and 3 bases at J, with 11 bases in the middle. The CDR3 covers 15 residues. This same sample was also taken into another study, of human thymus T cells. That source reports: Resections from corrective heart surgery provided thymus tissue. In unrelated individuals, thymic repertoires overlapped highly, according to related research.

V is TRBV7-9 and J is TRBJ1-1; TRBD1 might be the D (6 bases). The TCR comes from a boy younger than two with a congenital heart defect. Material: thymocytes. CDR3 nucleotides: TGTGCCAGCAGCTTAGCTGACGCAGGGGACACTGAAGCTTTCTTT. This codes for CASSLADAGDTEAFF.